This T cell receptor (beta chain) is drawn from a study of technical replicates of blood from a handful of donors. Sequenced by immunoSEQ multiplex PCR; TCRdb stores in-frame clones only, minus some. The data contain about 66,000 clones, roughly 92% of them singletons. V lost 7 bases to trimming and J lost 6 bases; unmatched junction nucleotides: 6. CDR3 length: 13 residues. The germline gives CDR1 SQVTM, CDR2 ANQGSEA. The TCR sequence derives from a human donor in good health. Some clones in this sample may be carry-over from other donors' samples. Sequenced sample: PBMCs. The V call is TRBV29-1, the J call TRBJ2-3, with 11 bases matching TRBD2. This chain's CDR3 is CSALAGGRDTQYF. The CDR3 bases are TGCAGCGCCTTAGCGGGGGGGCGGGATACGCAGTATTTT.